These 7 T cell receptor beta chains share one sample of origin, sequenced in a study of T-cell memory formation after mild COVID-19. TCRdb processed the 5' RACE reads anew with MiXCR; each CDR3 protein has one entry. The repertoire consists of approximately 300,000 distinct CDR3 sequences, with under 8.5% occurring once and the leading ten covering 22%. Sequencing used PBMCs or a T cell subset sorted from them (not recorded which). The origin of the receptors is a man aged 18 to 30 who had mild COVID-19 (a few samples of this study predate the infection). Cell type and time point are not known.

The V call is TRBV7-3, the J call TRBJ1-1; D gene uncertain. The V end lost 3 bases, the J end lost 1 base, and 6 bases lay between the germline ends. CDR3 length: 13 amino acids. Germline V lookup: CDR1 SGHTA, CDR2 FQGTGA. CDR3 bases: TGTGCCAGCAGCTTGTTCCAGAACACTGAAGCTTTCTTT. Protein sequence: CASSLFQNTEAFF.

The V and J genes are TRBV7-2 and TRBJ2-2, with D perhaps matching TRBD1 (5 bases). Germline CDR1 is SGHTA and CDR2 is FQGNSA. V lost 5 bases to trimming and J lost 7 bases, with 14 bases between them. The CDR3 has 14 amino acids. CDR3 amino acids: CASSVGAVGGELFF. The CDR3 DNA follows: TGTGCCAGCAGCGTAGGGGCAGTTGGCGGGGAGCTGTTTTTT. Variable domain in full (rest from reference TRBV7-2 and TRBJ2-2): GAGVSQSPSNKVTEKGKDVELRCDPISGHTALYWYRQSLGQGLEFLIYFQGNSAPDKSGLPSDRFSAERTGGSVSTLTIQRTQQEDSAVYLCASSVGAVGGELFFGEGSRLTVL.

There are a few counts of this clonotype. The CDR3 loop reads CASSGTGPNEQFF. Here the CDR3 DNA reads TGTGCCAGCAGCGGGACAGGGCCCAATGAGCAGTTCTTC. This chain joins TRBV9 and TRBJ2-1; 8 bases are shared with TRBD1. J lost 6 bases, V lost 3 bases, and 2 bases had no gene match. CDR1 and CDR2 from the germline V gene are SGDLS and YYNGEE. The CDR3 loop spans 13 amino acids.

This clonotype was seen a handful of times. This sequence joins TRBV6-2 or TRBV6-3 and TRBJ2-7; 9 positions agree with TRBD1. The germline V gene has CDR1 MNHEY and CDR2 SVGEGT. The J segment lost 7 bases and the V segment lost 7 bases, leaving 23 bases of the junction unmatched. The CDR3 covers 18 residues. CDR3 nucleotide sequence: TGTGCCAGCACCGCCGGCGAGAAGGTACCGGGACAGGGAAAAGAGCAGTACGTC. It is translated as CASTAGEKVPGQGKEQYV.

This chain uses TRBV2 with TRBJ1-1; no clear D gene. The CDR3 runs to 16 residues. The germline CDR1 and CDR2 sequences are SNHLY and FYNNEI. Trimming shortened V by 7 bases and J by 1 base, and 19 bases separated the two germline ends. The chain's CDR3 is CASTSGLPGRNTEAFF. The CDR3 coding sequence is TGTGCCAGCACTTCTGGCCTACCGGGTCGGAACACTGAAGCTTTCTTT. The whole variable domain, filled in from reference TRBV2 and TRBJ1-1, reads EPEVTQTPSHQVTQMGQEVILRCVPISNHLYFYWYRQILGQKVEFLVSFYNNEISEKSEIFDDQFSVERPDGSNFTLKIRSTKLEDSAMYFCASTSGLPGRNTEAFFGQGTRLTVV.

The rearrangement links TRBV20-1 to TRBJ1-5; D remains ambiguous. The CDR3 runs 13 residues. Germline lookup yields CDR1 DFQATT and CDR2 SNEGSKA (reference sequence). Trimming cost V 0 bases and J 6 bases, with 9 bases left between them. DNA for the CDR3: TGCAGTGCTAGAGAGGTCGGGGTTCAGCCCCAGCATTTT. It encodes CSAREVGVQPQHF.

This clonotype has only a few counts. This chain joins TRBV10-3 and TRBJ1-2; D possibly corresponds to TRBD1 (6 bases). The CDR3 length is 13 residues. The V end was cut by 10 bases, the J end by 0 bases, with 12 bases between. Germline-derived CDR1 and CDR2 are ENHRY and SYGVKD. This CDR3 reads CASGDTTNYGYTF. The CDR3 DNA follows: TGTGCCAGCGGGGACACCACTAACTATGGCTACACCTTC.